These 32 T cell receptor beta chains share one sample of origin, sequenced in a study of T cell repertoires in cytomegalovirus infection. Antigens of these TCRs are unknown. TCRdb re-analysed the reads in MiXCR, keeping a single row per CDR3 protein. The sample consists of approximately 350,000 distinct CDR3 sequences, about 35% of them appearing once. Source: cultured PBMCs, taken from culture after CMV antigen stimulation. The receptors originated from a human donor in good health (CMV status not recorded). Some clones in this sample may be carry-over from other donors' samples.

This clonotype was seen many times. This chain links TRBV28 with TRBJ2-6; D is possibly TRBD1 or TRBD2 (6 bases each). The CDR3 length is 16 residues. The V gene lost 6 bases and the J gene lost 1 base, with 13 bases spanning the gap. CDR1 MDHEN and CDR2 SYDVKM come from the germline V gene. CDR3 sequence: CASSPGGVSGANVLTF. CDR3 DNA: TGTGCCAGCAGCCCCGGGGGCGTATCTGGGGCCAACGTCCTGACTTTC.

This clonotype was detected many times. J is TRBJ2-5 and V is TRBV7-2; D gene unclear. The CDR3 contains 13 residues. With 5 bases removed from V and 2 bases from J, the gap between germline ends came to 9 bases. Germline CDR1 is SGHTA and CDR2 is FQGNSA. CDR3 protein: CASSLVWQETQYF. The CDR3 nucleotides read TGTGCCAGCAGCCTCGTCTGGCAAGAGACCCAGTACTTC.

The chain employs TRBV2 and TRBJ2-1; tentatively, D is TRBD2 (5 bases). V lost 1 base and J 0 bases, leaving 13 bases between the germline ends. Germline V CDR1 and CDR2: SNHLY, FYNNEI. CDR3 length: 17 residues. The DNA for the CDR3 is TGTGCCAGCAGTGAAGAAGGGAGCAGGAGCTCCTACAATGAGCAGTTCTTC. This encodes CASSEEGSRSSYNEQFF.

The rearrangement uses TRBV19 and TRBJ1-4, with TRBD1 matching 7 bases. V was clipped by 6 bases and J by 0 bases; unmatched bases: 13. From germline, CDR1 is LNHDA and CDR2 SQIVND (reference sequence). This CDR3 comprises 18 residues. The CDR3 region has the DNA TGTGCCAGTAGAGGGGGGGACAGCCGCCGATCAACTAATGAAAAACTGTTTTTT. Translation gives CASRGGDSRRSTNEKLFF.

The rearrangement joins TRBV7-2 to TRBJ1-1; D gene unclear. The CDR3 sequence is 16 residues long. Trimming left V 5 bases short and J 5 bases short, with 21 bases between. Germline loops: CDR1 SGHTA, CDR2 FQGNSA. The CDR3 sequence: CASSPHRSGIGTEAFF. CDR3 in DNA: TGTGCCAGCAGCCCACACCGTTCGGGAATTGGGACTGAAGCTTTCTTT.

This clonotype was seen more than once but under ten times. The chain carries TRBV5-1 and TRBJ2-7; D is uncertain. The CDR3 is 14 amino acids. Germline CDR1 SGHRS, CDR2 YFSETQ. V dropped 4 bases and J dropped 7 bases, with 18 bases sitting between them. The CDR3 is CASSDSIPSREQYF. The CDR3 nucleotides are TGCGCCAGCAGCGATAGCATACCCTCTCGGGAGCAGTACTTC.

The chain couples TRBV7-2 to TRBJ2-1, with no clear D. From germline, CDR1 is SGHTA and CDR2 FQGNSA. V shed 5 bases and J shed 0 bases, with 11 bases lying between them. CDR3 length: 15 residues. This CDR3 reads CASSLTGFSYNEQFF. The DNA of the CDR3 is TGTGCCAGCAGCCTGACCGGGTTCTCCTACAATGAGCAGTTCTTC.

In this sample, this clonotype turned up a few times. The V and J genes are TRBV7-2 and TRBJ1-6, with 7 bases identical to TRBD1. The CDR3 length is 14 residues. The germline gives CDR1 SGHTA, CDR2 FQGNSA. The V gene end was trimmed by 3 bases and the J gene end by 5 bases; junction bases not matched to a gene: 1. CDR3 DNA: TGTGCCAGCAGCTTTCAGGGGGATAATTCACCCCTCCACTTT. Its translation is CASSFQGDNSPLHF.

This chain uses TRBV7-4 with TRBJ2-7; the D is unclear. V was clipped by 8 bases and J by 0 bases, with 11 bases between them. CDR3 length equals 13 residues. Germline CDR1 and CDR2: SGHVT and SQSDAQ. The CDR3 reads CASALVGSYEQYF. CDR3 nucleotides: TGTGCCAGCGCCCTAGTGGGCTCCTACGAGCAGTACTTC.

The chain uses TRBV20-1 and TRBJ2-1; the D call may be TRBD1 or TRBD2 (5 bases each). Per the germline V gene, CDR1 is DFQATT and CDR2 is SNEGSKA (reference sequence). The CDR3 has 15 residues. Trimming took 3 bases from V and 2 from J, leaving 14 bases between them. CDR3 nucleotides: TGCAGTGCTAGCGTTGGGGCGGGCCCCTACAATGAGCAGTTCTTC. Amino acids: CSASVGAGPYNEQFF.

This clonotype was detected many times. This chain links TRBV7-2 with TRBJ1-2; no definite D call. V was cut by 4 bases and J by 1 base, with 13 bases left in between. The CDR3 covers 15 residues. Germline V gene data show CDR1 as SGHTA and CDR2 as FQGNSA. The CDR3, as DNA: TGTGCCAGCAGCTCGTCGCAGCACCTTAACTATGGCTACACCTTC. Encoded protein: CASSSSQHLNYGYTF.

This chain uses TRBV6-5 with TRBJ2-1; no firm D call. Germline V lookup: CDR1 MNHEY, CDR2 SVGAGI. V was trimmed by 4 bases and J by 4 bases, leaving 11 bases between them. This CDR3 is 14 amino acids long. The CDR3 nucleotides are TGTGCCAGCAGTTCTGACAATTTTTACAATGAGCAGTTCTTC. This gives the protein CASSSDNFYNEQFF.

The V and J genes are TRBV5-6 and TRBJ1-4, with D perhaps TRBD1 (5 bases). Trimming took 4 bases from V and 7 from J, leaving 14 bases between them. CDR1 is SGHDT and CDR2 is YYEEEE in the germline V gene. This CDR3 region has 14 residues. The CDR3 DNA sequence: TGTGCCAGCAGCCCGCGGGGGATTCCTGAAAAACTGTTTTTT. It yields the protein CASSPRGIPEKLFF. The full variable domain, in which reference TRBV5-6 and TRBJ1-4 provide the parts outside the CDR3, is DAGVTQSPTHLIKTRGQQVTLRCSPKSGHDTVSWYQQALGQGPQFIFQYYEEEERQRGNFPDRFSGHQFPNYSSELNVNALLLGDSALYLCASSPRGIPEKLFFGSGTQLSVL.

This clonotype occurred a few times. V is TRBV4-1 and J is TRBJ2-4, with a weak D call TRBD2 (5 bases). Germline V gene data show CDR1 as MGHRA and CDR2 as YSYEKL. This CDR3 contains 16 residues. V lost 0 bases and J 7 bases, leaving 16 bases between the germline ends. CDR3 sequence: CASSQEVLVGPNIQYF. The CDR3 DNA reads TGCGCCAGCAGCCAAGAAGTACTAGTCGGCCCCAACATTCAGTACTTC.

This chain uses TRBV28 with TRBJ2-7; the D is unclear. This CDR3 comprises 12 residues. Germline CDR1 reads MDHEN; CDR2 reads SYDVKM. V was trimmed by 7 bases and J by 4 bases, leaving 11 bases between them. The CDR3 is CASNPGSYEQYF. As DNA, the CDR3 is TGTGCCAGCAATCCTGGGTCTTACGAGCAGTACTTC.

In this sample, this clonotype turned up a few times. The chain couples TRBV12-3 or TRBV12-4 to TRBJ2-5; D is possibly TRBD1 (5 bases). There are 12 residues in the CDR3. Trimming shortened V by 10 bases and J by 1 base, and 10 bases separated the two germline ends. In DNA form, the CDR3 reads TGTGCCACCTCGACAGTCCAAGAGACCCAGTACTTC. Translating gives CATSTVQETQYF.

This chain uses TRBV11-2 with TRBJ2-1; D perhaps matches TRBD1 (7 bases). Trimming stripped 7 bases from V and 4 bases from J, with 14 bases between. This CDR3 spans 14 amino acids. Germline values: CDR1 SGHAT, CDR2 FQNNGV. The CDR3 sequence: CASTSPGGYNEQFF. CDR3 sequence (DNA): TGTGCCAGCACCTCTCCAGGGGGGTACAATGAGCAGTTCTTC.

The genes are TRBV19 and TRBJ1-6, with D possibly TRBD1 on 6 matching bases. Germline V gene sequence: CDR1 LNHDA, CDR2 SQIVND (reference sequence). This CDR3 comprises 15 residues. V shed 3 bases and J shed 15 bases, with 21 bases lying between them. The CDR3 sequence is CASSIEATTGYFLHF. In DNA form, the CDR3 reads TGTGCCAGTAGTATTGAGGCGACTACAGGGTACTTCCTCCACTTT.

The chain is built from TRBV24-1 and TRBJ2-3, with D possibly TRBD2 on 6 matching bases. The germline gives CDR1 KGHDR, CDR2 SFDVKD. Trimming cost V 5 bases and J 6 bases, with 11 bases left between them. CDR3 size: 13 residues. CDR3 bases: TGTGCCACCAGTGCGCGGGGCCTTGATACGCAGTATTTT. This translates into CATSARGLDTQYF.

This rearrangement joins TRBV5-1 to TRBJ2-4, with D possibly being TRBD2 (5 bases). Germline-derived CDR1 and CDR2 are SGHRS and YFSETQ. The germline V and J ends were trimmed by 0 bases and 8 bases, with 9 bases remaining between them. The CDR3 has 13 residues. The CDR3 bases are TGCGCCAGCAGCTTGGCGGGAACTGACATTCAGTACTTC. This sequence encodes CASSLAGTDIQYF. Supplemented by reference TRBV5-1 and TRBJ2-4, the full variable domain reads KAGVTQTPRYLIKTRGQQVTLSCSPISGHRSVSWYQQTPGQGLQFLFEYFSETQRNKGNFPGRFSGRQFSNSRSEMNVSTLELGDSALYLCASSLAGTDIQYFGAGTRLSVL.

The J gene is TRBJ2-1, the V gene TRBV24-1, with D perhaps TRBD1 (6 bases). Germline values: CDR1 KGHDR, CDR2 SFDVKD. The CDR3 consists of 15 residues. Trimming took 5 bases from V and 8 from J, leaving 18 bases between them. The CDR3: CATSVTGNTHDEQFF. In nucleotides, the CDR3 is TGTGCCACCAGTGTAACAGGGAACACACACGATGAGCAGTTCTTC.

The DNA of the CDR3 is TGTGCCAGTAGCGCCTACAGGGTGGGCAGCAATCAGCCCCAGCATTTT. Protein: CASSAYRVGSNQPQHF. This chain uses TRBV19 with TRBJ1-5; D is perhaps TRBD1 (6 bases). Germline assignment: CDR1 LNHDA and CDR2 SQIVND (reference sequence). The CDR3 runs 16 residues. Trimming left V 6 bases short and J 1 base short, with 16 bases between. Looking up the rest from reference TRBV19 and TRBJ1-5 gives the full variable domain: DGGITQSPKYLFRKEGQNVTLSCEQNLNHDAMYWYRQDPGQGLRLIYYSQIVNDFQKGDIAEGYSVSREKKESFPLTVTSAQKNPTAFYLCASSAYRVGSNQPQHFGDGTRLSIL.

This clonotype was seen a handful of times. The chain joins TRBV7-2 to TRBJ2-3; 10 nucleotides agree with TRBD2. J gave up 5 bases and V 4 bases, and 12 bases lay outside the gene matches. Looked up from germline, CDR1 is SGHTA and CDR2 is FQGNSA. This CDR3 contains 17 residues. The CDR3 is CASSSVAGTSAKDTQYF. The CDR3 DNA reads as TGTGCCAGCAGCTCGGTCGCCGGGACTAGCGCCAAAGATACGCAGTATTTT.

V and J are TRBV7-2 and TRBJ2-1, with D maybe TRBD2 (5 bases). This CDR3 region has 14 residues. Per germline, CDR1 SGHTA and CDR2 FQGNSA. The germline V and J ends were trimmed by 3 bases and 8 bases, with 14 bases remaining between them. The CDR3 nucleotides are TGTGCCAGCAGCTTTGATAGCGAGAGAGATGAGCAGTTCTTC. It codes for CASSFDSERDEQFF.

This clonotype appeared a few times. This chain connects TRBV12-3 or TRBV12-4 to TRBJ2-1, with 15 bases matching TRBD2. CDR3 size: 19 residues. Trimming cost V 5 bases and J 8 bases; bases outside gene matches: 16. The CDR3 DNA reads as TGTGCCAGCAGTCCCCCCAGGACTAGCGGGAGGGGACCCCTTCATGAGCAGTTCTTC. This gives the protein CASSPPRTSGRGPLHEQFF.

The rearrangement joins TRBV7-4 to TRBJ1-1, with D hard to call. CDR1 and CDR2 from the germline V gene are SGHVT and SQSDAQ. V was clipped by 1 base and J by 0 bases, with 12 bases between them. This CDR3 is 16 amino acids long. DNA of the CDR3: TGTGCCAGCAGCTTAGGGGCAGGATTCCTGAACACTGAAGCTTTCTTT. Amino acids: CASSLGAGFLNTEAFF.

The chain employs TRBV12-3 or TRBV12-4 and TRBJ2-7; D may be TRBD2 (5 bases). CDR3 size: 16 residues. Trimming removed 1 base from V and 2 bases from J, with 15 bases in between. DNA for the CDR3: TGTGCCAGCAGTTTAGTCATGGCGGGTTTCACCTACGAGCAGTACTTC. It encodes CASSLVMAGFTYEQYF.

V and J are TRBV9 and TRBJ2-3; 14 bases fit TRBD2. CDR1 and CDR2 from the germline V gene are SGDLS and YYNGEE. The J segment lost 0 bases and the V segment lost 4 bases, leaving 7 bases of the junction unmatched. The CDR3 is made up of 18 amino acids. The CDR3 reads CASSHGTSGRSSTDTQYF. DNA for the CDR3: TGTGCCAGCAGCCATGGGACTAGCGGGAGAAGCAGCACAGATACGCAGTATTTT.

This chain joins TRBV6-1 and TRBJ2-4, with unresolved D. CDR1 MNHNS and CDR2 SASEGT come from the germline V gene. The V and J ends lost 5 bases and 2 bases respectively, with 7 bases between them. There are 13 residues in the CDR3. The DNA for the CDR3 is TGTGCCAGCAGTAAAGGGACCAAAAACATTCAGTACTTC. Translating it yields CASSKGTKNIQYF.

This clonotype was counted a few times. The genes are TRBV18 and TRBJ2-1; 13 positions match TRBD2. CDR1 is KGHSH and CDR2 is LQKENI in the germline V gene. The V gene end was trimmed by 3 bases and the J gene end by 1 base; junction bases not matched to a gene: 3. CDR3 length: 17 residues. CDR3 sequence reads: CASSPQTSGRSYNEQFF. CDR3 nucleotides: TGTGCCAGCTCACCCCAGACTAGCGGGAGGTCCTACAATGAGCAGTTCTTC.

This rearrangement joins TRBV19 to TRBJ1-2; D possibly corresponds to TRBD1 (6 bases). This CDR3 has 13 residues. Deletions cut 7 bases from V and 7 bases from J, with 16 bases between. Germline V gene sequence: CDR1 LNHDA, CDR2 SQIVND (reference sequence). In DNA, the CDR3 is TGTGCCAGTACCGCCAGGGGCCGTCCTGGCTACACCTTC. It translates to CASTARGRPGYTF.

This clonotype has more than one count but fewer than ten. The rearrangement uses TRBV5-4 and TRBJ2-1; 12 nucleotides align to TRBD2. V lost 3 bases and J lost 7; bases outside the gene matches: 8. This CDR3 has 16 amino acids. CDR1 is SGHNT, CDR2 YYREEE, per germline (reference sequence). Here the CDR3 reads CASSSWTSGKGNEQFF. In nucleotides, the CDR3 is TGTGCCAGCAGCTCGTGGACTAGCGGGAAGGGGAATGAGCAGTTCTTC.